The 20 T cell receptor beta chains below come from one sample, sequenced in a study of blood T cells in healthy people across ages. Sample-barcoded 5' priming and a J-beta primer mix drove a second PCR of roughly 6 to 12 cycles. Via MiXCR, TCRdb re-called the 5' RACE reads, giving one row per CDR3 protein. The sample gives 750,000 to 950,000 distinct CDR3 sequences, about 27% of which show up once; about a tenth is in the top ten. In addition, the sample was reused for a study of T cells of mothers and their children.

Sequences were obtained from blood. Receptors originate from a woman in her 40s in good health.

This clonotype was recorded a few times. The chain links TRBV29-1 to TRBJ2-7; D unresolved. The CDR3 extends over 13 amino acids. V shed 4 bases and J shed 4 bases, with 14 bases lying between them. The germline CDR1 and CDR2 sequences are SQVTM and ANQGSEA. The CDR3 region is CSVVPRNGYEQYF. The CDR3 coding sequence is TGCAGCGTTGTGCCCCGTAATGGGTACGAGCAGTACTTC.

The chain combines TRBV3-1 with TRBJ1-1, with 8 bases that match TRBD1. V was clipped by 7 bases and J by 3 bases; unmatched bases: 7. Germline assignment: CDR1 LGHDT and CDR2 YNNKEL (reference sequence). This CDR3 has 14 residues. The CDR3 region is CASTRQGFHTEAFF. As DNA, the CDR3 is TGTGCCAGCACACGACAGGGGTTTCACACTGAAGCTTTCTTT.

J is TRBJ2-3 and V is TRBV12-3 or TRBV12-4; D is ambiguous. The CDR3 extends over 15 amino acids. V lost 5 bases and J 4 bases, leaving 16 bases between the germline ends. CDR3 in amino acids: CASSPARVRPDTQYF. The CDR3 DNA sequence: TGTGCCAGCAGTCCCGCCCGAGTGAGACCAGATACGCAGTATTTT.

This chain joins TRBV25-1 and TRBJ2-3; 7 nucleotides agree with TRBD1. In germline, CDR1 is MGHDK, CDR2 SYGVNS. With V trimmed by 6 bases and J by 0 bases, 3 bases remained unmatched. The CDR3 is 14 amino acids. CDR3 protein: CASRQGTSTDTQYF. The CDR3 nucleotides are TGTGCCAGCAGACAGGGGACCAGCACAGATACGCAGTATTTT.

The V gene is TRBV5-1, the J gene TRBJ1-2; 9 bases map to TRBD1. This CDR3 contains 14 residues. Trimming cost V 0 bases and J 8 bases; bases outside gene matches: 5. Germline lookup yields CDR1 SGHRS and CDR2 YFSETQ. The CDR3 is CASSLAGTGKGYTF. CDR3 DNA sequence: TGCGCCAGCAGCTTGGCCGGGACAGGGAAGGGCTACACCTTC.

The chain couples TRBV5-1 to TRBJ2-3; TRBD1 aligns across 7 bases. From germline, CDR1 is SGHRS and CDR2 YFSETQ. Unmatched junction bases numbered 3, after V lost 3 bases and J lost 2 bases. The CDR3 is made up of 14 amino acids. The CDR3 nucleotides are TGCGCCAGCAGCTGGGACAGAGACACAGATACGCAGTATTTT. This encodes CASSWDRDTDTQYF.

V is TRBV12-5 and J is TRBJ1-1; 12 bases are a match to TRBD1. Germline values: CDR1 LGHNT, CDR2 FRNRAP. The CDR3 is 18 amino acids. V lost 5 bases and J lost 4; bases outside the gene matches: 14. CDR3 nucleotides: TGTGCTAGTGGTACCCACCTCACCGGGACAGGGGGCTTCACTGAAGCTTTCTTT. It yields the protein CASGTHLTGTGGFTEAFF. Together with reference TRBV12-5 and TRBJ1-1, the CDR3 gives the full variable domain: DARVTQTPRHKVTEMGQEVTMRCQPILGHNTVFWYRQTMMQGLELLAYFRNRAPLDDSGMPKDRFSAEMPDATLATLKIQPSEPRDSAVYFCASGTHLTGTGGFTEAFFGQGTRLTVV.

This clonotype came up many times. A much larger clone lies one base from this, so it may be a read error. The chain joins TRBV29-1 to TRBJ1-4; TRBD1 might be the D (5 bases). The germline gives CDR1 SQVTM, CDR2 ANQGSEA. The CDR3 covers 14 residues. The CDR3 region is CSVVGDSTNEKRFF. DNA for the CDR3: TGCAGCGTTGTCGGGGACTCAACTAATGAAAAACGGTTTTTT.

This clonotype was picked up many times. V is TRBV27 and J is TRBJ2-3, with no clear D. Germline lookup yields CDR1 MNHEY and CDR2 SMNVEV (reference sequence). V was trimmed by 4 bases and J by 9 bases, leaving 14 bases between them. The CDR3 is 13 amino acids. This CDR3 is CASSSPLDRTQYF. The CDR3 region has the DNA TGTGCCAGCAGTTCCCCGCTAGATCGGACGCAGTATTTT.

This clonotype was observed many times. The genes are TRBV3-1 and TRBJ1-2; the D gene is possibly TRBD1 (6 bases). The CDR3 is made up of 13 amino acids. The germline V gene has CDR1 LGHDT and CDR2 YNNKEL (reference sequence). V was cut by 2 bases and J by 5 bases, with 9 bases left in between. CDR3 sequence reads: CASSQSGQYGYTF. DNA of the CDR3: TGTGCCAGCAGCCAATCTGGACAGTATGGCTACACCTTC.

V and J are TRBV5-1 and TRBJ2-5; D ambiguous. The V gene lost 7 bases and the J gene lost 6 bases, with 10 bases spanning the gap. The germline CDR1 and CDR2 sequences are SGHRS and YFSETQ. This CDR3 has 11 residues. The CDR3 protein is CASGNGKTQYF. CDR3 coding DNA: TGCGCCAGCGGGAATGGGAAGACCCAGTACTTC.

This clonotype was seen more than once but under ten times. A single base separates this from a much larger clone, so it may be a read error. The chain employs TRBV5-1 and TRBJ2-1; 8 nucleotides match TRBD1. This CDR3 spans 15 amino acids. Germline V gene lookup returns CDR1 SGHRS and CDR2 YFSETQ. DNA of the CDR3: TGCGCCGGCAGCTTGACCAGGGGGCCCTACAATGAGCAGTTCTTC. This codes for CAGSLTRGPYNEQFF.

CDR3 coding DNA: TGCGCCAGCAGCTTGGCCGGGACAGGCATCCCCTATAATTCACCCCTCCACTTT. Translated: CASSLAGTGIPYNSPLHF. The J gene is TRBJ1-6, the V gene TRBV5-1, with 8 bases matching TRBD1. Germline CDR1 reads SGHRS; CDR2 reads YFSETQ. This CDR3 is 18 amino acids long. With V trimmed by 0 bases and J by 2 bases, 7 bases remained unmatched.

V usage is TRBV5-1 and J usage is TRBJ1-4; no firm D call. V lost 0 bases and J lost 3, with 12 bases in between. Germline values: CDR1 SGHRS, CDR2 YFSETQ. This CDR3 comprises 16 residues. CDR3 coding DNA: TGCGCCAGCAGCTTGGTAGCGGGTGCGTCTAATGAAAAACTGTTTTTT. This gives the protein CASSLVAGASNEKLFF.

This clonotype has only a few counts. The chain has TRBV12-3 or TRBV12-4 and TRBJ2-1; maybe TRBD2 (7 bases). Trimming removed 3 bases at V and 9 bases at J, with 12 bases between. The CDR3 runs to 13 residues. This CDR3 reads CASSFGGASEQFF. CDR3 bases: TGTGCCAGCAGTTTTGGGGGGGCGAGTGAGCAGTTCTTC.

This clonotype was observed a few times. The chain couples TRBV5-1 to TRBJ1-6; possibly TRBD1 for D (6 bases). Germline V gene data show CDR1 as SGHRS and CDR2 as YFSETQ. V dropped 1 base and J dropped 6 bases, with 8 bases sitting between them. The CDR3 is 14 amino acids. The CDR3 nucleotides are TGCGCCAGCAGCTTGAGGGGGGGTAATTCACCCCTCCACTTT. Translated: CASSLRGGNSPLHF. The variable domain in full, completed from reference TRBV5-1 and TRBJ1-6, reads KAGVTQTPRYLIKTRGQQVTLSCSPISGHRSVSWYQQTPGQGLQFLFEYFSETQRNKGNFPGRFSGRQFSNSRSEMNVSTLELGDSALYLCASSLRGGNSPLHFGNGTRLTVT.

The chain joins TRBV12-3 or TRBV12-4 to TRBJ2-3; TRBD2 matches at 8 bases. V was pared by 7 bases and J by 1 base, with 7 bases of the junction left unmatched. CDR3 length: 15 amino acids. The CDR3 loop is CASTLGLGGTDTQYF. CDR3 in DNA: TGTGCCAGCACTCTGGGACTAGGTGGCACAGATACGCAGTATTTT.

This clonotype was counted ten times or more. The chain uses TRBV27 and TRBJ2-6, with D possibly called TRBD1 or TRBD2 (5 bases each). In germline, CDR1 is MNHEY, CDR2 SMNVEV (reference sequence). V was trimmed by 5 bases and J by 0 bases, leaving 17 bases between them. The CDR3 covers 18 residues. As DNA, the CDR3 is TGTGCCAGCAGTGGCCCGAGGGGAAAGTCCTCTGGGGCCAACGTCCTGACTTTC. Residues: CASSGPRGKSSGANVLTF.

Ten or more counts support this clonotype. The CDR3 sequence is CSARGEQVVQFF. The CDR3 bases are TGCAGTGCTAGAGGCGAGCAAGTTGTGCAGTTCTTC. The chain recombines TRBV20-1 with TRBJ2-1; D not resolved. This CDR3 is 12 amino acids long. The germline gives CDR1 DFQATT, CDR2 SNEGSKA (reference sequence). The V gene lost 1 base and the J gene lost 12 bases, with 13 bases spanning the gap.

V and J are TRBV2 and TRBJ2-7; possibly TRBD2 for D (6 bases). The CDR3 covers 16 residues. V was cut by 2 bases and J by 3 bases, with 17 bases left in between. Germline CDR1 SNHLY, CDR2 FYNNEI. CDR3 sequence: CASSEFWGERNYEQYF. CDR3 DNA: TGTGCCAGCAGTGAATTCTGGGGGGAGAGGAACTACGAGCAGTACTTC.